The clone carrying this TCR beta chain is classed as medium-sized by frequency. Antigen: not known. The CDR3 end is not reached by the read, which stops 3 residues before it; the germline J gene fills it in. The sample belongs to a study of T cells in women clearing cervical HPV infection. TCRdb's table, derived via immunoSEQ multiplex PCR, lists solely in-frame clones and lacks some. Its listing shows about 16,000 clones. Findings and limits, study-wide: Timing of associations relative to infection is unclear; T-cell subsets were not isolated. CIN3+ cases had significantly higher TCR repertoire richness than controls, but evenness did not differ. A classifier using richness and V gene abundances reached an AUC of about 0.83.

The CDR3 is 14 amino acids. Per the germline V gene, CDR1 is SGHRS and CDR2 is YFSETQ. Trimming took 4 bases from V and 3 from J; bases not matched to a gene: 2. The sequenced sample was blood buffy coat. The source is a woman aged 18-69 years with a cervical HPV16 infection that either progressed to CIN3+ or cleared (not recorded which). J is TRBJ2-3 and V is TRBV5-1, with 10 nucleotides matching TRBD1. The CDR3 reads CASSGDRGTDTQYF. The CDR3 bases that were read are TGCGCCAGCAGCGGGGACAGGGGAACAGATACG. Together with reference TRBV5-1 and TRBJ2-3, the CDR3 gives the full variable domain: KAGVTQTPRYLIKTRGQQVTLSCSPISGHRSVSWYQQTPGQGLQFLFEYFSETQRNKGNFPGRFSGRQFSNSRSEMNVSTLELGDSALYLCASSGDRGTDTQYFGPGTRLTVL.